This T cell receptor (beta chain) comes out of a study of shared clonotypes between healthy human individuals. Naive CD8 cells were CD45RO-negative, positively selected for CCR7, excluding terminally differentiated effector memory CD45RA+ cells. The CDR3 is made up of 15 amino acids. Germline lookup yields CDR1 MDHEN and CDR2 SYDVKM. V gave up 9 bases and J gave up 4 bases; unmatched junction bases: 10. Assay used: immunoSEQ multiplex PCR; TCRdb lists only in-frame clones, some missing. Of hundreds of thousands of clones in the sample, nearly 97% were seen once. The sequencing input was naive CD8+ T cells sorted from blood. This chain joins TRBV28 and TRBJ1-5; 9 bases are shared with TRBD1. The clonotype comes from a woman aged 30 to 39 in good health. CDR3 nucleotide sequence: TGTGCCAGTGGACAGGGGAAACAAATTAATCAGCCCCAGCATTTT. This codes for CASGQGKQINQPQHF.